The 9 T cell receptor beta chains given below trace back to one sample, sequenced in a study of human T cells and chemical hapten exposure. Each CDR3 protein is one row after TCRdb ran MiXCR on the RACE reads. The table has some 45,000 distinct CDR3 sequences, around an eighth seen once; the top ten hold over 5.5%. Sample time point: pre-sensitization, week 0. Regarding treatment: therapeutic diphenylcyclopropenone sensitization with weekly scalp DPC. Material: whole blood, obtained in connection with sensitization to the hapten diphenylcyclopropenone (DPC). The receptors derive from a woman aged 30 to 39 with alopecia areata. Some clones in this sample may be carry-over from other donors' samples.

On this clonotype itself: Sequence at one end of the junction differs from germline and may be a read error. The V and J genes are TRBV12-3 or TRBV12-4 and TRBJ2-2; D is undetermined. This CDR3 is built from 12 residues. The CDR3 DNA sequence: TGTGCCAGCAGCGAGACCACCGTGGAGCTGTTTTTT. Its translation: CASSETTVELFF.

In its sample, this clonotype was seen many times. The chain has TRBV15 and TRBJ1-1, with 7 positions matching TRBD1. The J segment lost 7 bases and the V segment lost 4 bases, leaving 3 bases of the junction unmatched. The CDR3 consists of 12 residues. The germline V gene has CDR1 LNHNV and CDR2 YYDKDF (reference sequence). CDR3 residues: CATSIDRDEAFF. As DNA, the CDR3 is TGTGCCACCAGCATTGACAGGGATGAAGCTTTCTTT. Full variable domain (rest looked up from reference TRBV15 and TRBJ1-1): DAMVIQNPRYQVTQFGKPVTLSCSQTLNHNVMYWYQQKSSQAPKLLFHYYDKDFNNEADTPDNFQSRRPNTSFCFLDIRSPGLGDTAMYLCATSIDRDEAFFGQGTRLTVV.

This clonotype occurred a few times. DNA for the CDR3: TGTGCCAGCAGCCGGGACAGGTCCTACGAGCAGTACTTC. Its protein is CASSRDRSYEQYF. The chain carries TRBV5-4 and TRBJ2-7; 8 bases are shared with TRBD1. The CDR3 is made up of 13 amino acids. Germline V gene sequence: CDR1 SGHNT, CDR2 YYREEE (reference sequence). With V trimmed by 4 bases and J by 1 base, 1 base remained unmatched.

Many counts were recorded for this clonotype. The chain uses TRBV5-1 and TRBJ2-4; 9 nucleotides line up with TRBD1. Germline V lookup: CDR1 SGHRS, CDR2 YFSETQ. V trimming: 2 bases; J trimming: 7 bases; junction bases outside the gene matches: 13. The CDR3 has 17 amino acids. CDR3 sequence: CASSLSPLGQGRNIQYF. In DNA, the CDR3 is TGCGCCAGCAGCTTATCCCCTCTGGGACAGGGAAGGAACATTCAGTACTTC.

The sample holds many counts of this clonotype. The CDR3 loop reads CASSLVTRAGGTDTQYF. The CDR3 nucleotides read TGTGCCAGCAGCTTAGTTACCCGGGCCGGGGGCACAGATACGCAGTATTTT. The chain combines TRBV7-6 with TRBJ2-3; D perhaps matches TRBD2 (5 bases). CDR1 SGHVS and CDR2 FNYEAQ come from the germline V gene. Deletions cut 1 base from V and 1 base from J, with 15 bases between. The CDR3 is made up of 17 amino acids.

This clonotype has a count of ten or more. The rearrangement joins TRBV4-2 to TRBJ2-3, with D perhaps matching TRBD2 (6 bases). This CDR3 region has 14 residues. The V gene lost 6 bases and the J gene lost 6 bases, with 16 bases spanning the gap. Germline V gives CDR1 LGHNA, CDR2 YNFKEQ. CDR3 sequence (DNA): TGTGCCAGCAGTCGAACCCCTCTAGCGGATACGCAGTATTTT. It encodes CASSRTPLADTQYF.

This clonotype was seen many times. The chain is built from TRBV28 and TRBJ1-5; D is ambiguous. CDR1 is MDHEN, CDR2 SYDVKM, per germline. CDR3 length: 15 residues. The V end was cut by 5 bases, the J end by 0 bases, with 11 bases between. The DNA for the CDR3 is TGTGCCAGCAGTACGGGAAAGCTTAGCAATCAGCCCCAGCATTTT. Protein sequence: CASSTGKLSNQPQHF.

CDR3 bases: TGTGCCAGCGCCCGTTCCTACGAGCAGTACTTC. This translates into CASARSYEQYF. The chain uses TRBV7-9 and TRBJ2-7; D is uncertain. V shed 8 bases and J shed 1 base, with 6 bases lying between them. Per germline, CDR1 SEHNR and CDR2 FQNEAQ (reference sequence). The CDR3 consists of 11 residues.

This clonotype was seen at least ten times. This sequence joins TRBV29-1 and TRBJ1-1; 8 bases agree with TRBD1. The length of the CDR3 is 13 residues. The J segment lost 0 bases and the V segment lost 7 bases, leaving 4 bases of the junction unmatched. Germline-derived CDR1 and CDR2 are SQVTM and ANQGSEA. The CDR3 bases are TGCAGCGCCCGGACAGGGTTGAACACTGAAGCTTTCTTT. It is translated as CSARTGLNTEAFF. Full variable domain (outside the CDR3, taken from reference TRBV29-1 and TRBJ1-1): SAVISQKPSRDICQRGTSLTIQCQVDSQVTMMFWYRQQPGQSLTLIATANQGSEATYESGFVIDKFPISRPNLTFSTLTVSNMSPEDSSIYLCSARTGLNTEAFFGQGTRLTVV.